This T cell receptor beta chain was recovered during a study of spatial heterogeneity in lung cancer. Study results and limitations: Ubiquitous expanded tumor TCRs showed up in blood more at resection than follow-up.

TCRdb re-called the 5' RACE reads with MiXCR, one entry per CDR3 protein. The sample holds under 4,000 distinct CDR3 sequences, roughly three fifths seen once. V was clipped by 5 bases and J by 13 bases; unmatched bases: 16. Looked up from germline, CDR1 is LNHDA and CDR2 is SQIVND (reference sequence). The length of the CDR3 is 14 residues. Documented time point: blood at routine non-recurrence follow-up after resection. Material for sequencing was whole RNA from tumor, nontumor lung or frozen PBMC, left unsorted. Regarding this clonotype: Its matching antigen is unknown. The size of this beta chain means little, since it is a stray read in a library made for alpha chains.

The TCR sequence derives from a male donor with early-stage non-small cell lung cancer. Source: PBMCs, taken at follow-up. V and J are TRBV19 and TRBJ1-2; 7 bases map to TRBD1. In nucleotides, the CDR3 is TGTGCCAGTAGTCGACGACAGGGTCTTCTTACGGCCACCTTC. Translated, it gives CASSRRQGLLTATF.